This T cell receptor (beta chain) appears in the sequencing data of a study of shared clonotypes between healthy human individuals. Here immunoSEQ multiplex PCR was the method, and the copy in TCRdb shows in-frame clones only, minus some. In the table there are over a million clones, around 78% of which are singletons. CDR1 is MNHEY and CDR2 is SVGAGI in the germline V gene. The V gene end was trimmed by 2 bases and the J gene end by 4 bases; junction bases not matched to a gene: 3. This CDR3 spans 15 amino acids. With respect to this clone: Other DNA sequences from this sample encode an identical CDR3 as well.

Sequencing input: memory CD4+ T cells from PBMCs. Subset indicated: CD45RA-negative fraction. V gene TRBV6-5 combines with J gene TRBJ2-7, with 12 bases aligning to TRBD1. The source of this sequence is a man younger than 30 in good health. Some clones in this sample may be carry-over from other donors' samples. CDR3 bases: TGTGCCAGCAGTTACCGGGACAGGGGGCTTTACGAGCAGTACTTC. Its protein is CASSYRDRGLYEQYF.